This T cell receptor beta chain was observed in a study of PD-1 blockade in classical Hodgkin lymphoma. Findings of the study overall: For complete responders, baseline diversity was comparable to that of newly diagnosed patients. Why repertoires differed is undefined; disease activity or prior therapy possibly contributed. CD4+ but not CD8+ TCR diversity rose significantly by C4D1.

Indicated time point: cycle 4 day 1 (C4D1), after 5 to 7 weeks of nivolumab. Every single patient, without exception, relapsed after autologous stem cell transplantation, and brentuximab vedotin exposure varied. Reported best responses ranged across complete response, partial response or progressive disease. In the case of this clone: Its antigen is not known.

The assay was immunoSEQ multiplex PCR, and TCRdb's table has in-frame clones only and misses some. The sample lists fewer than 100,000 clones; under 95% were seen once. V shed 0 bases and J shed 3 bases, with 8 bases lying between them. Germline CDR1 SQVTM, CDR2 ANQGSEA. The CDR3 length is 13 residues. This sequence was found in a human donor with classical Hodgkin lymphoma. The source was peripheral blood mononuclear cells (PBMCs), collected before the fourth cycle of nivolumab. The chain links TRBV29-1 to TRBJ1-2; the D is unclear. CDR3 DNA sequence: TGCAGCGTTGAAGATACCGGGGACTATGGCTACACCTTC. It specifies CSVEDTGDYGYTF.